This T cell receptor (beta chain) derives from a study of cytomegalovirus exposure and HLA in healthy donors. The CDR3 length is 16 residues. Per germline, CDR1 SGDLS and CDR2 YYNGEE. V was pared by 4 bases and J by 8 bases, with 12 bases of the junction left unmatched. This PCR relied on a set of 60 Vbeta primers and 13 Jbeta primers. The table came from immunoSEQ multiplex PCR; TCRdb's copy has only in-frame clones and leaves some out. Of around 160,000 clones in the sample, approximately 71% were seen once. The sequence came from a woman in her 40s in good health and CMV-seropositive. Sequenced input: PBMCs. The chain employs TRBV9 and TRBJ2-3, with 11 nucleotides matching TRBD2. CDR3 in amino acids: CASSPRLAGYSGTQYF. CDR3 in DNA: TGTGCCAGCAGCCCTCGACTAGCGGGATACAGTGGTACGCAGTATTTT.